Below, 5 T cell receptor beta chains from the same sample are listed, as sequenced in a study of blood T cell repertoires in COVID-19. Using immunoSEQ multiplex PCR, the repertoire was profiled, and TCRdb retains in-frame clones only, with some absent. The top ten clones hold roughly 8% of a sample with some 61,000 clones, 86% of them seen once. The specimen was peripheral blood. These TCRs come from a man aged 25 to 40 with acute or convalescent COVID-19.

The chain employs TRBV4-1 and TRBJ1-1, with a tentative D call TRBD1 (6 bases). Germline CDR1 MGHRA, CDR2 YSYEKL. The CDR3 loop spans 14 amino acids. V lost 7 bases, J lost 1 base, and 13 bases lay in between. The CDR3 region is CASTPTGWNTEAFF. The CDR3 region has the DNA TGCGCCAGCACCCCGACAGGATGGAACACTGAAGCTTTCTTT.

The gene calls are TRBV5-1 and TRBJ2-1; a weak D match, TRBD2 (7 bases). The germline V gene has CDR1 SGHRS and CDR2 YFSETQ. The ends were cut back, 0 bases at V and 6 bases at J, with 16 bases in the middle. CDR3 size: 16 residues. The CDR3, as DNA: TGCGCCAGCAGCTTGGAGGGGGGGCGGAGCTTCAATGAGCAGTTCTTC. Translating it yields CASSLEGGRSFNEQFF.

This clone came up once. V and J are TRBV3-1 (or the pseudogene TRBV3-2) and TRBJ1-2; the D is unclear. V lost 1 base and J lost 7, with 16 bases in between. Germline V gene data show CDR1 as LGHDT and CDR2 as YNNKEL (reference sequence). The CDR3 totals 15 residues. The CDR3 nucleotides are TGTGCCAGCAGCCAAGGCTTTTCGGGGTTGGGTGGCTACACCTTC. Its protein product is CASSQGFSGLGGYTF.

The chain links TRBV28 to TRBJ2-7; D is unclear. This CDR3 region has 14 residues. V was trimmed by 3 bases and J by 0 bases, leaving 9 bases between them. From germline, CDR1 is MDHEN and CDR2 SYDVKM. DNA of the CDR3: TGTGCCAGCAGTTTCGCGAGTTACTCCTACGAGCAGTACTTC. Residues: CASSFASYSYEQYF.

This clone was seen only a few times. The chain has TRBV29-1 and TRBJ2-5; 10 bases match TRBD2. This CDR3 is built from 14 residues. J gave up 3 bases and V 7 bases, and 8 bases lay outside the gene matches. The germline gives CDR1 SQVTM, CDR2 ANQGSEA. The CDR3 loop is CSAQGLAGEETQYF. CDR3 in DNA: TGCAGCGCCCAGGGGCTAGCGGGAGAAGAGACCCAGTACTTC.